This passage covers 17 T cell receptor beta chains from one sample sequenced in a study of molecular identifiers for immune sequencing clone quantification. TCRdb reanalysed the PCR reads using MiXCR and keeps one entry per CDR3 protein. The sample has about 320,000 distinct CDR3 sequences, roughly 24% seen once. Sequenced: naive CD8+ T cells from blood, with Jurkat cell RNA spiked in. Subset indicated: FACS-sorted CD8+CD4-CCR7+CD45RA+ naive T cells. The receptors were gathered from a human donor in good health. Some libraries in this study had Jurkat cell RNA spiked in.

This clonotype was counted between two and nine times. The V and J genes are TRBV29-1 and TRBJ2-1; a possible D gene is TRBD2 (6 bases). V was shortened by 2 bases and J by 9 bases, with 14 bases between the two germline ends. The CDR3 is 13 residues long. Germline V gene lookup returns CDR1 SQVTM and CDR2 ANQGSEA. The CDR3 protein is CSVEIAVEGEQFF. As DNA, the CDR3 is TGCAGCGTTGAAATAGCGGTGGAAGGTGAGCAGTTCTTC.

This clonotype was observed at least ten times. V usage is TRBV12-3 or TRBV12-4 and J usage is TRBJ2-7; tentative D call: TRBD2 (7 bases). The CDR3 is 17 residues long. V was clipped by 4 bases and J by 2 bases, with 21 bases between them. The CDR3 reads CASSSRGGERPTYEQYF. CDR3 coding DNA: TGTGCCAGCAGTTCTAGGGGGGGGGAACGCCCTACCTACGAGCAGTACTTC.

This clonotype was counted ten times or more. The V and J genes are TRBV6-9 and TRBJ1-1, with unresolved D. V lost 8 bases and J 2 bases, leaving 9 bases between the germline ends. The germline gives CDR1 MNHGY, CDR2 SVAAGI. The CDR3 consists of 12 residues. CDR3 sequence (DNA): TGTGCCAGCCCGAGCCGCAACACTGAAGCTTTCTTT. It encodes CASPSRNTEAFF.

In this sample, this clonotype turned up many times. This sequence joins TRBV19 and TRBJ2-2, with TRBD1 as a possible D gene (5 bases). The germline V and J ends were trimmed by 1 base and 0 bases, with 6 bases remaining between them. Per germline, CDR1 LNHDA and CDR2 SQIVND (reference sequence). The CDR3 consists of 15 residues. The CDR3 sequence: CASSIGTTNTGELFF. CDR3 DNA sequence: TGTGCCAGTAGTATAGGGACAACGAACACCGGGGAGCTGTTTTTT.

As to this clonotype: A much larger clone sits a single nucleotide away, making a read error possible. The rearrangement joins TRBV7-2 to TRBJ1-5; a weak D match, TRBD1 (5 bases). The CDR3 covers 14 residues. CDR1 SGHTA and CDR2 FQGNSA come from the germline V gene. CDR3 sequence: CAGSLGEGYQPQHF. The CDR3, as DNA: TGTGCCGGCAGCTTAGGGGAGGGTTATCAGCCCCAGCATTTT.

As regards this clonotype: This sequence may be a read error, since a much larger clone differs from it by one base. DNA of the CDR3: TGTGCCAGCATGGCGGGTATCGGGGAGCTGTTTTTT. Residues: CASMAGIGELFF. The chain recombines TRBV6-6 with TRBJ2-2; D perhaps matches TRBD2 (5 bases). The CDR3 consists of 12 residues. The V gene lost 7 bases and the J gene lost 7 bases, with 10 bases spanning the gap. From germline, CDR1 is MNHNY and CDR2 SVGAGI (reference sequence).

The chain links TRBV28 to TRBJ2-5, with D perhaps TRBD1 (5 bases). Trimming left V 5 bases short and J 9 bases short, with 10 bases between. This CDR3 is built from 11 residues. The germline CDR1 and CDR2 sequences are MDHEN and SYDVKM. CDR3 protein: CASSDQGPQYF. The CDR3 bases are TGTGCCAGCAGTGACCAGGGTCCCCAGTACTTC.

The V call is TRBV9, the J call TRBJ2-3, with D tentatively TRBD2 (6 bases). CDR3 length: 17 residues. V was shortened by 0 bases and J by 1 base, with 15 bases between the two germline ends. The germline gives CDR1 SGDLS, CDR2 YYNGEE. The CDR3 reads CASSVEGGHGGTDTQYF. The CDR3 nucleotides are TGTGCCAGCAGCGTAGAAGGAGGGCACGGGGGCACAGATACGCAGTATTTT. The full variable domain, with the rest looked up from reference TRBV9 and TRBJ2-3, is DSGVTQTPKHLITATGQRVTLRCSPRSGDLSVYWYQQSLDQGLQFLIQYYNGEERAKGNILERFSAQQFPDLHSELNLSSLELGDSALYFCASSVEGGHGGTDTQYFGPGTRLTVL.

A word on this clonotype: This likely comes from a read error, as the CDR3 has no conserved phenylalanine or tryptophan at its end. The V gene is TRBV27, the J gene TRBJ2-5; no clear D. V was pared by 1 base and J by 5 bases, with 14 bases between. The CDR3 has 15 residues. Germline CDR1 reads MNHEY; CDR2 reads SMNVEV (reference sequence). CDR3 nucleotides: TGTGCCAGCAGTTTATTAAAACACGGCCACGAGACCCAGTACTCC. It translates to CASSLLKHGHETQYS.

This clonotype has at least ten counts. The CDR3 reads CSVGLGASGRTSTDTQYF. The CDR3 DNA reads TGCAGCGTCGGCTTGGGGGCTAGCGGGAGGACCAGCACAGATACGCAGTATTTT. The chain is built from TRBV29-1 and TRBJ2-3; 11 bases map to TRBD2. Germline values: CDR1 SQVTM, CDR2 ANQGSEA. V dropped 6 bases and J dropped 0; count of bases not matched to a gene: 14. This CDR3 is 18 amino acids long.

This clonotype was counted ten times or more. The gene calls are TRBV2 and TRBJ1-4; 10 nucleotides agree with TRBD1. The ends lost 9 bases at V and 5 bases at J; junction bases unmatched: 0. CDR1 is SNHLY and CDR2 is FYNNEI in the germline V gene. The CDR3 is 12 amino acids. DNA of the CDR3: TGTGCCAGGGGACAGGGGAATGAAAAACTGTTTTTT. Translating gives CARGQGNEKLFF.

This clonotype was seen many times. The J gene is TRBJ2-1, the V gene TRBV19, with D unresolved. The CDR3 spans 15 residues. The ends were cut back, 6 bases at V and 7 bases at J, with 19 bases in the middle. Germline V gives CDR1 LNHDA, CDR2 SQIVND (reference sequence). In DNA form, the CDR3 reads TGTGCCAGTAGCATCGGTACCCGAGCGACTAATGAGCAGTTCTTC. Its protein product is CASSIGTRATNEQFF.

This clonotype showed up just a few times. This rearrangement joins TRBV24-1 to TRBJ2-3; TRBD1 matches at 8 bases. This CDR3 comprises 19 residues. Germline V gives CDR1 KGHDR, CDR2 SFDVKD. V shed 2 bases, J shed 2 bases, and the junction held 14 bases outside the gene matches. The CDR3 nucleotides are TGTGCCACCAGTGATTCACCAGGGGGCACCCCCTTTTTCACAGATACGCAGTATTTT. Amino acids: CATSDSPGGTPFFTDTQYF.

This clonotype was found many times. The chain recombines TRBV27 with TRBJ2-7, with 9 bases fitting TRBD1. Germline V gives CDR1 MNHEY, CDR2 SMNVEV (reference sequence). V was pared by 4 bases and J by 7 bases, with 14 bases of the junction left unmatched. This CDR3 spans 16 amino acids. CDR3 region: CASSSHRGLRGLEQYF. The CDR3 nucleotides read TGTGCCAGCAGTTCGCACAGGGGGCTTCGGGGTTTGGAGCAGTACTTC.

This clonotype was recorded at least ten times. V gene TRBV6-2 or TRBV6-3 combines with J gene TRBJ2-7; D possibly uses TRBD1 or TRBD2 (5 bases each). The V gene lost 8 bases and the J gene lost 3 bases, with 14 bases spanning the gap. In germline, CDR1 is MNHEY, CDR2 SVGEGT. The CDR3 loop spans 13 amino acids. In DNA form, the CDR3 reads TGTGCCAGCGGTCCCTTTGGGGGCTACGAGCAGTACTTC. As protein: CASGPFGGYEQYF.

This clonotype was seen more than once but under ten times. The junction departs from germline at one end; a sequencing error may be responsible. This chain links TRBV7-2 with TRBJ2-7; the match to TRBD2 covers 14 bases. Germline CDR1 is SGHTA and CDR2 is FQGNSA. This CDR3 is 18 amino acids long. In DNA, the CDR3 is TGTGCCAGCAGCTTAGAGGGACTAGCGGGAGTGAGCTCCTACGGGCAGTACTTC. This codes for CASSLEGLAGVSSYGQYF.

This clonotype was counted at least ten times. The gene calls are TRBV6-2 or TRBV6-3 and TRBJ2-7; D gene uncertain. This CDR3 has 15 residues. The V end lost 5 bases, the J end lost 0 bases, and 14 bases lay between the germline ends. Germline assignment: CDR1 MNHEY and CDR2 SVGEGT. Written as DNA, the CDR3 is TGTGCCAGCAGTGCCGAGAGACAACGCTCCTACGAGCAGTACTTC. Translating gives CASSAERQRSYEQYF.